This TCR beta chain was sequenced in a study of OX40 agonist ivuxolimab in advanced cancers. Turning to the study itself: Earlier treatment with anti-PD-1, anti-PD-L1 or anti-CTLA-4 was permitted, and less than 50% had received some.

The V end lost 1 base, the J end lost 0 bases, and 10 bases lay between the germline ends. The V gene's germline CDR1 is SNHLY and CDR2 FYNNEI. This CDR3 region has 16 residues. Sequencing used immunoSEQ multiplex PCR; TCRdb keeps in-frame clones, though not all of them. The profile shows tens of thousands of clones, about 90% of them singletons. The chain joins TRBV2 to TRBJ2-1, with TRBD2 as a possible D gene (5 bases). The source material was CD4+ or CD8+ T cells sorted from blood, sampled in a trial of the OX40 agonist ivuxolimab. This clonotype was sampled from an adult with an advanced solid tumor such as melanoma, head and neck, liver or kidney cancer. CDR3 amino acids: CASSEGSESSYNEQFF. The CDR3 bases are TGTGCCAGCAGTGAAGGTAGCGAGAGCTCCTACAATGAGCAGTTCTTC.